The rows below give T cell receptor beta chains drawn from one sample of a study of blood T cell repertoires in COVID-19. The table came from immunoSEQ multiplex PCR; TCRdb's copy has only in-frame clones and leaves some out. The sample lists fewer than 100,000 clones, more than 75% seen once, with approximately 24% in the top ten. Sequenced sample: peripheral blood. Receptors were obtained from a human donor in a cohort sampled during active COVID-19. Both conserved end residues are part of each CDR3. D genes are given only for firm matches. Some rows mark clone size as missing; the rest say once, few, many or name a class of expanded clone.

clone size	V gene	J gene	D gene	CDR3 protein	CDR3 DNA
NA	TRBV5-1	TRBJ2-1	TRBD2	CASSATSQSYNEQFF	TGCGCCAGCAGCGCGACTAGCCAGTCCTACAATGAGCAGTTCTTC
few	TRBV28	TRBJ2-1	TRBD1	CASDRAETRSSYNEQFF	TGTGCCAGCGACAGGGCAGAGACCAGGAGCTCCTACAATGAGCAGTTCTTC
NA	TRBV11-2	TRBJ1-6	NA	CASSPYRDRSDSPLHF	TGTGCCAGCAGCCCCTATCGAGACAGGAGCGATTCACCCCTCCACTTT
NA	TRBV9	TRBJ2-1	TRBD2	CASSVETSGSGEQFF	TGTGCCAGCAGCGTAGAAACTAGCGGGAGCGGTGAGCAGTTCTTC
once	TRBV27	TRBJ2-2	TRBD2	CASSLSSGGAGELFF	TGTGCCAGCAGTTTATCTAGCGGGGGGGCCGGGGAGCTGTTTTTT
once	TRBV19	TRBJ2-2	NA	CASSILGGTGELFF	TGTGCCAGTAGTATTTTGGGGGGCACCGGGGAGCTGTTTTTT
NA	TRBV9	TRBJ2-1	TRBD2	CASSSGAGGVHNEQFF	TGTGCCAGCAGCTCTGGAGCGGGAGGGGTCCACAATGAGCAGTTCTTC
NA	TRBV25-1	TRBJ2-1	TRBD2	CASSELGLAGANEQFF	TGTGCCAGCAGTGAATTGGGACTAGCGGGAGCTAATGAGCAGTTCTTC
NA	TRBV10-1	TRBJ2-3	TRBD2	CASSESAGGTDTQYF	TGCGCCAGCAGTGAATCAGCGGGGGGCACAGATACGCAGTATTTT
NA	TRBV7-2	TRBJ2-7	NA	CASSLESEREQYF	TGTGCCAGCAGCTTAGAGTCGGAGCGCGAGCAGTACTTC
large	TRBV7-3	TRBJ1-1	NA	CASSVMTVNTEAFF	TGTGCCAGCAGCGTAATGACAGTGAACACTGAAGCTTTCTTT
few	TRBV5-4	TRBJ2-1	NA	CASRSSVNEQFF	TGTGCCAGCAGAAGCTCTGTTAATGAGCAGTTCTTC
once	TRBV5-6	TRBJ1-1	NA	CASSLDPVGSNTEAFF	TGTGCCAGCAGCTTGGACCCTGTCGGGTCGAACACTGAAGCTTTCTTT
NA	TRBV7-3	TRBJ2-3	NA	CASSPGGVTDTQYF	TGTGCCAGCAGCCCCGGAGGGGTCACAGATACGCAGTATTTT
NA	TRBV25-1	TRBJ2-7	TRBD1	CASRGQETYEQYF	TGTGCCAGCAGGGGACAGGAAACCTACGAGCAGTACTTC
NA	TRBV7-8	TRBJ2-7	NA	CASSPTGRGTYEQYF	TGTGCCAGCAGCCCCACGGGCAGGGGAACCTACGAGCAGTACTTC
once	TRBV7-9	TRBJ1-2	NA	CASSLDSVGAGSYGYTF	TGTGCCAGCAGCTTAGACTCTGTCGGGGCGGGGTCCTATGGCTACACCTTC
NA	TRBV18	TRBJ2-7	TRBD1	CASSLRTGPYEQYF	TGTGCCAGCTCACTACGGACAGGACCCTACGAGCAGTACTTC
NA	TRBV19	TRBJ1-2	TRBD1	CASSDHVQGAVGYTF	TGTGCCAGTAGTGACCACGTACAGGGGGCTGTAGGCTACACCTTC
few	TRBV9	TRBJ2-1	TRBD2	CASSVDRASGDFSYNEQFF	TGTGCCAGCAGCGTAGATAGGGCTAGCGGAGACTTCTCCTACAATGAGCAGTTCTTC
NA	TRBV6-6	TRBJ1-2	NA	CASSSQVNYGYTF	TGTGCCAGCAGTTCCCAGGTCAACTATGGCTACACCTTC
NA	TRBV5-4	TRBJ1-5	TRBD1	CASSLSGQGFNQPQHF	TGTGCCAGCAGCTTGTCGGGACAGGGATTCAATCAGCCCCAGCATTTT
NA	TRBV18	TRBJ1-5	NA	CASSPEPLNQPQHF	TGTGCCAGCTCACCAGAGCCCTTGAATCAGCCCCAGCATTTT
NA	TRBV2	TRBJ2-3	TRBD1	CASSGTDRGREYF	TGTGCCAGCAGCGGAACTGACAGGGGGCGTGAGTATTTT
NA	TRBV15	TRBJ1-6	TRBD1	CATSTRQGDSPLHF	TGTGCCACCAGCACCAGACAGGGGGATTCACCCCTCCACTTT
once	TRBV30	TRBJ2-5	TRBD2	CAWSVQTSGLGTQYF	TGTGCCTGGAGTGTACAGACTAGCGGACTCGGGACCCAGTACTTC
NA	TRBV15	TRBJ1-3	TRBD1	CATSRGIGAGGRGNTIYF	TGTGCCACCAGCAGAGGAATTGGGGCAGGGGGCCGTGGAAACACCATATATTTT
NA	TRBV7-9	TRBJ2-1	NA	CASSRDSYNEQFF	TGTGCCAGCAGCAGAGACTCCTACAATGAGCAGTTCTTC
once	TRBV19	TRBJ2-7	TRBD2	CASSIGLAGEAFAYEQYF	TGTGCCAGTAGTATCGGACTAGCGGGAGAGGCGTTCGCCTACGAGCAGTACTTC
NA	TRBV30	TRBJ1-6	NA	CACGRQDNSPLHF	TGTGCCTGTGGGAGACAAGATAATTCACCCCTCCACTTT
once	TRBV18	TRBJ2-3	NA	CASSPSDTQYF	TGTGCCAGCTCACCATCGGATACGCAGTATTTT
few	TRBV9	TRBJ1-2	NA	CASSAGTGREDNYGYTF	TGTGCCAGCAGCGCGGGGACTGGCCGGGAGGATAACTATGGCTACACCTTC
NA	TRBV2	TRBJ1-5	NA	CASNNQGLGNQPQHF	TGTGCCAGCAACAATCAGGGTTTGGGCAATCAGCCCCAGCATTTT
NA	TRBV21-1	TRBJ2-1	NA	CASSRGGGPEQFF	TGTGCCAGCAGCCGCGGCGGGGGCCCAGAGCAGTTCTTC
NA	TRBV5-1	TRBJ2-7	TRBD2	CASSSSFSGGSYEQYF	TGCGCCAGCAGCTCTAGTTTTAGCGGGGGCTCCTACGAGCAGTACTTC
NA	TRBV5-5	TRBJ2-3	TRBD1	CASSLVRGQGEDTQYF	TGTGCCAGCAGCTTGGTGCGGGGACAGGGGGAAGATACGCAGTATTTT
NA	TRBV7-8	TRBJ2-1	TRBD2	CASSLVRGGSEGWNEQFF	TGTGCCAGCAGCTTAGTTCGGGGCGGGAGTGAGGGTTGGAATGAGCAGTTCTTC
NA	TRBV5-1	TRBJ1-1	NA	CASSLVWQANTEAFF	TGCGCCAGCAGCTTGGTGTGGCAGGCCAACACTGAAGCTTTCTTT
NA	TRBV11-2	TRBJ1-3	NA	CASSLGGLRAGNTIYF	TGTGCCAGCAGCTTAGGGGGGCTTCGGGCTGGAAACACCATATATTTT
NA	TRBV27	TRBJ1-1	TRBD1	CASSPYRGMNTEAFF	TGTGCCAGCAGCCCGTACAGGGGGATGAACACTGAAGCTTTCTTT
NA	TRBV6-4	TRBJ2-6	TRBD1	CASSPGQGAFFGANVLTF	TGTGCCAGCAGCCCCGGACAGGGGGCGTTTTTTGGGGCCAACGTCCTGACTTTC
NA	TRBV5-6	TRBJ2-4	NA	CASSLGQAINIQYF	TGTGCCAGCAGCTTGGGACAGGCGATAAACATTCAGTACTTC
few	TRBV10-2	TRBJ1-5	NA	CASSDRTVTQPQHF	TGCGCCAGCAGTGATCGGACAGTGACACAGCCCCAGCATTTT
few	TRBV5-1	TRBJ1-3	NA	CASSLNSNSGNTIYF	TGCGCCAGCAGCTTGAACAGCAACTCTGGAAACACCATATATTTT